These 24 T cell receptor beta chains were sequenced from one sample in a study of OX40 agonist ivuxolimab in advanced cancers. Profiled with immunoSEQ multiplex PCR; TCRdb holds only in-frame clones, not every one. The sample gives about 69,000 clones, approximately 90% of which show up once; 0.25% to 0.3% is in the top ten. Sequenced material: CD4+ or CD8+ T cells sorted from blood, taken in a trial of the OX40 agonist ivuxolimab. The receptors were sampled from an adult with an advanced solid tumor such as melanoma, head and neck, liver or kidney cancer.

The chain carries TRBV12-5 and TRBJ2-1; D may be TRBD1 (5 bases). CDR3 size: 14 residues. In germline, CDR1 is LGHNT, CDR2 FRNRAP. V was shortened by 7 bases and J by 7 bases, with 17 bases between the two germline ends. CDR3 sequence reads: CASAVYRLGNEQFF. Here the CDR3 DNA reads TGTGCTAGTGCTGTATACAGGTTAGGTAATGAGCAGTTCTTC.

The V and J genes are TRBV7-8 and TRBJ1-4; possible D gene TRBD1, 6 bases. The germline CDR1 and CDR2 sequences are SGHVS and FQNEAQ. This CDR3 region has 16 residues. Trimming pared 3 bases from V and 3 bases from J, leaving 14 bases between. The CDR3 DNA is TGTGCCAGCAGCTTTCTACAGGGTCTACCTAATGAAAAACTGTTTTTT. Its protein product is CASSFLQGLPNEKLFF.

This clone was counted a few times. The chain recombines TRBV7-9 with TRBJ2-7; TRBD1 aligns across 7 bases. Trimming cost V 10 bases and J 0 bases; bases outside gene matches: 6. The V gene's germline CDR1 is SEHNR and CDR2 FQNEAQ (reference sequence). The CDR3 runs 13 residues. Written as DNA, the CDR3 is TGTGCCACCAATAGGGGGCCCTCCTACGAGCAGTACTTC. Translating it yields CATNRGPSYEQYF. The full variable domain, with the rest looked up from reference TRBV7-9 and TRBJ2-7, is DTGVSQNPRHKITKRGQNVTFRCDPISEHNRLYWYRQTLGQGPEFLTYFQNEAQLEKSRLLSDRFSAERPKGSFSTLEIQRTEQGDSAMYLCATNRGPSYEQYFGPGTRLTVT.

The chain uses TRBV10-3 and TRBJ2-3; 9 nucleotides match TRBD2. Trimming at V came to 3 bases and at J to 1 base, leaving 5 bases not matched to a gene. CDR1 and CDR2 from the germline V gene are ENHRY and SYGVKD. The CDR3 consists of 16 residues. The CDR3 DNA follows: TGTGCCATCAGTGATGGGGCTAGCGGGGGCACAGATACGCAGTATTTT. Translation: CAISDGASGGTDTQYF.

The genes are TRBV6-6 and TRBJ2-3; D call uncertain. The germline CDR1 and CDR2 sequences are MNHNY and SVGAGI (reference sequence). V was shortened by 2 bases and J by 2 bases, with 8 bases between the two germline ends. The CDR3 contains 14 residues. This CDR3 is CASSYVANTDTQYF. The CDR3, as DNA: TGTGCCAGCAGTTACGTCGCTAACACAGATACGCAGTATTTT.

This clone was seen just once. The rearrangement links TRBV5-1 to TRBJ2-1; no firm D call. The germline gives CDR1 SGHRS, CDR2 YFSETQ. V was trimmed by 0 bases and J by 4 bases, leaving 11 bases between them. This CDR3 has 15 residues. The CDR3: CASSLGTDRYNEQFF. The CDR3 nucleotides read TGCGCCAGCAGCTTGGGGACCGACCGGTACAATGAGCAGTTCTTC.

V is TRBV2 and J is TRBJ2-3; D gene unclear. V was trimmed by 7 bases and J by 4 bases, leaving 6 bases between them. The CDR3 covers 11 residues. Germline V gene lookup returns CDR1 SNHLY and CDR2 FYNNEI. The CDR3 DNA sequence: TGTGCCAGCACGGCCTCAGATACGCAGTATTTT. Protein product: CASTASDTQYF.

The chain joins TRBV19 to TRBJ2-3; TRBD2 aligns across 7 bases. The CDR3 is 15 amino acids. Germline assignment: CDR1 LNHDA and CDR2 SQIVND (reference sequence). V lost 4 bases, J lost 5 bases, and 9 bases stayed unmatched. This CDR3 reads CASSTGGNVRDTQYF. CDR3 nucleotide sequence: TGTGCCAGTAGTACCGGGGGGAATGTTAGAGATACGCAGTATTTT.

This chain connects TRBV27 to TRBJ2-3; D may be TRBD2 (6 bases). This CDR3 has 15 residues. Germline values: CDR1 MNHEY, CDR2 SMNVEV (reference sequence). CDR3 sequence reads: CATSLRGQISDTQYF. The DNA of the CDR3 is TGTGCTACCAGTCTGCGGGGCCAGATTTCAGATACGCAGTATTTT.

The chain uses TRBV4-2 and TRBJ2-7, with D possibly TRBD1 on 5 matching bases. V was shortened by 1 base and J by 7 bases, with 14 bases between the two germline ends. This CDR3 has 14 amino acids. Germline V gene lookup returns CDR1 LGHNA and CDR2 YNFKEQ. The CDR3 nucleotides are TGTGCCAGCAGCCAAGGAACGGTAGGGGTTGAGCAGTACTTC. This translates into CASSQGTVGVEQYF.

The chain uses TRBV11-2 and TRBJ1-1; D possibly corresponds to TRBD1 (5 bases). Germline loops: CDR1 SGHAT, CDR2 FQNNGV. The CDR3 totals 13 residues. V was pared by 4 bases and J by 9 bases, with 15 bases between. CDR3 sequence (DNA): TGTGCCAGCAGCTCTGGGACGGGATTACAAGCTTTCTTT. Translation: CASSSGTGLQAFF.

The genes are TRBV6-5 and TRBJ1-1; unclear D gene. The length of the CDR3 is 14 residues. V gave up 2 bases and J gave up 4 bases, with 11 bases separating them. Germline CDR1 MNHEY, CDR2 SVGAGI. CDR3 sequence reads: CASSYAAMSTEAFF. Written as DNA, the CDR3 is TGTGCCAGCAGTTACGCAGCTATGAGCACTGAAGCTTTCTTT.

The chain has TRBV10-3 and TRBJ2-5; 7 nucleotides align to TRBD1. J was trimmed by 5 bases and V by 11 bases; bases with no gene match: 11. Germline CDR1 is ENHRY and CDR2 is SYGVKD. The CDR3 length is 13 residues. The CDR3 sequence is CAARTGGYETQYF. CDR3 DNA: TGTGCCGCCCGGACAGGTGGTTATGAGACCCAGTACTTC.

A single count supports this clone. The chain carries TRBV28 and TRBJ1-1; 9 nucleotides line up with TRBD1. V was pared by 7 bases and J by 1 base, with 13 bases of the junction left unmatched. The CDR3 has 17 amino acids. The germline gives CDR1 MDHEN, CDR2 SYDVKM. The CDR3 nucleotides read TGTGCCAGCACCACCTTTGGGACAGGGTTTTCGAACACTGAAGCTTTCTTT. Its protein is CASTTFGTGFSNTEAFF. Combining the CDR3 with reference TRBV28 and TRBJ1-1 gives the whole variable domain DVKVTQSSRYLVKRTGEKVFLECVQDMDHENMFWYRQDPGLGLRLIYFSYDVKMKEKGDIPEGYSVSREKKERFSLILESASTNQTSMYLCASTTFGTGFSNTEAFFGQGTRLTVV.

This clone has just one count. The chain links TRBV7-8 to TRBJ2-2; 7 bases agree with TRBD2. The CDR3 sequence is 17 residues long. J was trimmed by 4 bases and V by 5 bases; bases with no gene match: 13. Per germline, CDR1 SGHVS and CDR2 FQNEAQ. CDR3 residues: CASSGLAGVSSTGELFF. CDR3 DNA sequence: TGTGCCAGCAGCGGCCTGGCGGGAGTGTCGAGCACCGGGGAGCTGTTTTTT.

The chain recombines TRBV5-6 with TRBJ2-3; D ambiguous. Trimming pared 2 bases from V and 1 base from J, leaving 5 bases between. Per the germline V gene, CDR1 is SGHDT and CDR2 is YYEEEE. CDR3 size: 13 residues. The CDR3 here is CASSFRRTDTQYF. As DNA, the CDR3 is TGTGCCAGCAGCTTTCGGCGCACAGATACGCAGTATTTT. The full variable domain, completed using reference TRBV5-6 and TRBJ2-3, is DAGVTQSPTHLIKTRGQQVTLRCSPKSGHDTVSWYQQALGQGPQFIFQYYEEEERQRGNFPDRFSGHQFPNYSSELNVNALLLGDSALYLCASSFRRTDTQYFGPGTRLTVL.

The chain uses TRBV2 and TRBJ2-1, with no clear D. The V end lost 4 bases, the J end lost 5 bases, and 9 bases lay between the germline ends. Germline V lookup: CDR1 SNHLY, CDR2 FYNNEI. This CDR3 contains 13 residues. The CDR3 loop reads CASSVGFDNEQFF. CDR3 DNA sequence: TGTGCCAGCAGTGTGGGGTTTGACAATGAGCAGTTCTTC. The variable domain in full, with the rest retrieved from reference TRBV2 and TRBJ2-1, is EPEVTQTPSHQVTQMGQEVILRCVPISNHLYFYWYRQILGQKVEFLVSFYNNEISEKSEIFDDQFSVERPDGSNFTLKIRSTKLEDSAMYFCASSVGFDNEQFFGPGTRLTVL.

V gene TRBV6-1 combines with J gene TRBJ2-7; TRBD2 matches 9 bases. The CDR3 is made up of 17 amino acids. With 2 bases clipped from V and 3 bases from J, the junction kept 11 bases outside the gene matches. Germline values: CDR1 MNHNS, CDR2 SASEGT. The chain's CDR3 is CASSERRAGGAYYEQYF. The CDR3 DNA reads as TGTGCCAGCAGTGAAAGGCGGGCGGGAGGGGCCTACTACGAGCAGTACTTC.

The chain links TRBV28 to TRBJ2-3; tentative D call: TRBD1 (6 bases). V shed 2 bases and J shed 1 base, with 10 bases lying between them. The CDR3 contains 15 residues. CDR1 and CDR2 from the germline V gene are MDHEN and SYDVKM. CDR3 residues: CASSLGGSGTDTQYF. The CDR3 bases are TGTGCCAGCAGTTTAGGGGGCTCCGGCACAGATACGCAGTATTTT.

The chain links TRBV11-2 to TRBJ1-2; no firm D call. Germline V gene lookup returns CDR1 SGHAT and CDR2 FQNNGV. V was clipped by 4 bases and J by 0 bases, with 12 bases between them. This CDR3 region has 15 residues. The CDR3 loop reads CASSSQTPANYGYTF. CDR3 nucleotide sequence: TGTGCCAGCAGCTCTCAGACACCAGCTAACTATGGCTACACCTTC.

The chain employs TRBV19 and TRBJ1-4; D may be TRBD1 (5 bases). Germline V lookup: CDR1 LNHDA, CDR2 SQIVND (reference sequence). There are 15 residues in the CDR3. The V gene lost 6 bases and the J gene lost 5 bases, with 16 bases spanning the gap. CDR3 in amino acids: CASRPDNRVNEKLFF. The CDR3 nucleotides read TGTGCCAGTAGACCGGACAATAGAGTCAATGAAAAACTGTTTTTT. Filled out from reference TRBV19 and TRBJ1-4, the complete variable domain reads DGGITQSPKYLFRKEGQNVTLSCEQNLNHDAMYWYRQDPGQGLRLIYYSQIVNDFQKGDIAEGYSVSREKKESFPLTVTSAQKNPTAFYLCASRPDNRVNEKLFFGSGTQLSVL.

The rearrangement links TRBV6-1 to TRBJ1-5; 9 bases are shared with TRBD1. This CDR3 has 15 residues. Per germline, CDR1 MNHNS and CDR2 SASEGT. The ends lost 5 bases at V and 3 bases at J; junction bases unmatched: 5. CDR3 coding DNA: TGTGCCAGCAGTAAGGACAGGGGCGCCAATCAGCCCCAGCATTTT. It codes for CASSKDRGANQPQHF.

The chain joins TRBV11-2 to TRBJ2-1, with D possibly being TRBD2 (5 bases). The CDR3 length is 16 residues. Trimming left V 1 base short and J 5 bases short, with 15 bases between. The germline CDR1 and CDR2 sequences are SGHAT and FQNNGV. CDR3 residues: CASSLVVGATHNEQFF. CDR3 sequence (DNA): TGTGCCAGCAGCTTAGTGGTGGGAGCGACCCACAATGAGCAGTTCTTC.

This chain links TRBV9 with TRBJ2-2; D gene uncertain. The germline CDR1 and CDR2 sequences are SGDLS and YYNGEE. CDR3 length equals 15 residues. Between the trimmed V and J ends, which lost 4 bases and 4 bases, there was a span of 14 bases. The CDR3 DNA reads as TGTGCCAGCAGCCCGACGATTATCCCCACCGGGGAGCTGTTTTTT. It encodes CASSPTIIPTGELFF.